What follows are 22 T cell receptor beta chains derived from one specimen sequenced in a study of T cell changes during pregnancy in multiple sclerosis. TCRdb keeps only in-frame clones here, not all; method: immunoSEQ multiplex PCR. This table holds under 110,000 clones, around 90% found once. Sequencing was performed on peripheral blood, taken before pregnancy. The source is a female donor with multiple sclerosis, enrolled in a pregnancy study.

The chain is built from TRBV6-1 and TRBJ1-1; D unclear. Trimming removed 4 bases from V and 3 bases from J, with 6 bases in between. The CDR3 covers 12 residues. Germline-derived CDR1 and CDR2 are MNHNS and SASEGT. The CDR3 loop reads CASSAGDTEAFF. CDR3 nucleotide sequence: TGTGCCAGCAGTGCCGGGGACACTGAAGCTTTCTTT.

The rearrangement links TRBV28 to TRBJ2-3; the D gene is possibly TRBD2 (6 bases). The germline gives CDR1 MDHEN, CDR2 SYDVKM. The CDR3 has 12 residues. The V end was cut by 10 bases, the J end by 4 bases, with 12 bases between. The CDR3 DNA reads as TGTGCCACCCGGGAGTCCGCAGATACGCAGTATTTT. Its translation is CATRESADTQYF.

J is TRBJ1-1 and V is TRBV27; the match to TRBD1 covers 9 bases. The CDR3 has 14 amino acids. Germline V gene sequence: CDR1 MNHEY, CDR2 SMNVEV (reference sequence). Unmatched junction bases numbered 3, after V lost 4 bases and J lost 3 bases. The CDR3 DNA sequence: TGTGCCAGCAGTTACGGACAGGGGCACACTGAAGCTTTCTTT. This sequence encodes CASSYGQGHTEAFF.

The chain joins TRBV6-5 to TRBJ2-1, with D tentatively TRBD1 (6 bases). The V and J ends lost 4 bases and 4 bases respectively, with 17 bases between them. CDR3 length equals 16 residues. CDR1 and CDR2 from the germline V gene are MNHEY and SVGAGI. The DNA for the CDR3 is TGTGCCAGCAGTTCCTTCCGGGGACAAGGGTACAATGAGCAGTTCTTC. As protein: CASSSFRGQGYNEQFF.

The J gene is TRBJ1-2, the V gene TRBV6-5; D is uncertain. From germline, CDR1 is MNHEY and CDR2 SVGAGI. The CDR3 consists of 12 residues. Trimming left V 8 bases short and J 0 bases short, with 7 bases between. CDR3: CASSRANYGYTF. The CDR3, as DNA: TGTGCCAGCTCAAGAGCTAACTATGGCTACACCTTC.

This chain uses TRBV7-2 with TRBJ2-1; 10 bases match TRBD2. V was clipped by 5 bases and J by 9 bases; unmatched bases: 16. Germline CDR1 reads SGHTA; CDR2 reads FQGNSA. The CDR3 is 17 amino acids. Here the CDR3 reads CASSEWGAGGLATEQFF. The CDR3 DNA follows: TGTGCCAGCAGCGAGTGGGGAGCGGGGGGGTTAGCGACTGAGCAGTTCTTC.

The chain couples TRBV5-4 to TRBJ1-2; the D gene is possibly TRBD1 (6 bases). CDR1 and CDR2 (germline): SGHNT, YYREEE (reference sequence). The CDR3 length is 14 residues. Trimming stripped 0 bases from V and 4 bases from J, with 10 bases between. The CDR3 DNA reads TGTGCCAGCAGCTTGGACGCACAGGGCTATGGCTACACCTTC. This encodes CASSLDAQGYGYTF.

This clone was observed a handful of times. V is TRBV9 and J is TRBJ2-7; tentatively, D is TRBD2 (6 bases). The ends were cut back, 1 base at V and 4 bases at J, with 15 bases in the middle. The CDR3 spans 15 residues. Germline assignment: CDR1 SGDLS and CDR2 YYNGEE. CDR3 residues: CASSVYGGDGYEQYF. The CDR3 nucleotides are TGTGCCAGCAGCGTATACGGGGGTGATGGATACGAGCAGTACTTC.

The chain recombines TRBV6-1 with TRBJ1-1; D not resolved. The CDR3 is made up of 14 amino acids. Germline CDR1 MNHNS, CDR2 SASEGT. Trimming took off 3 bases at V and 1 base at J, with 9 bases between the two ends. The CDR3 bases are TGTGCCAGCAGTGACATGACTGGGAACACTGAAGCTTTCTTT. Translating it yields CASSDMTGNTEAFF.

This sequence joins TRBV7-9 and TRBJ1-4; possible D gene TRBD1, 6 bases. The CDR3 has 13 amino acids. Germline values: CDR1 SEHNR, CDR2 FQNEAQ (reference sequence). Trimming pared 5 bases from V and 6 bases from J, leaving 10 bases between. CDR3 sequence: CASSGRQDEKLFF. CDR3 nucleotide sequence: TGTGCCAGCAGCGGCCGACAGGATGAAAAACTGTTTTTT.

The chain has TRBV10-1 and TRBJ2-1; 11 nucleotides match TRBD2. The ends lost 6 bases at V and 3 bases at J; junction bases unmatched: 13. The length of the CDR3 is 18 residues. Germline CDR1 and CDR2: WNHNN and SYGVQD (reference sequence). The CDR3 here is CASRIIVSGRAFYNEQFF. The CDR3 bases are TGCGCCAGCAGAATAATAGTTAGCGGGAGGGCCTTCTACAATGAGCAGTTCTTC.

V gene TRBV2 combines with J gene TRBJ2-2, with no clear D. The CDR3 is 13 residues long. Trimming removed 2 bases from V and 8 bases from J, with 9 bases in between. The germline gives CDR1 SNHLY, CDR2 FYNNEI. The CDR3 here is CASSERTLGELFF. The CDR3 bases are TGTGCCAGCAGTGAACGAACATTGGGGGAGCTGTTTTTT.

Here the CDR3 DNA reads TGTGCCAGCAGCAATAGCCAGGGGGTAGCTTTCTTT. The encoded protein is CASSNSQGVAFF. The V and J genes are TRBV6-1 and TRBJ1-1, with 7 bases matching TRBD1. The CDR3 consists of 12 residues. The germline V gene has CDR1 MNHNS and CDR2 SASEGT. V was clipped by 6 bases and J by 10 bases; unmatched bases: 8.

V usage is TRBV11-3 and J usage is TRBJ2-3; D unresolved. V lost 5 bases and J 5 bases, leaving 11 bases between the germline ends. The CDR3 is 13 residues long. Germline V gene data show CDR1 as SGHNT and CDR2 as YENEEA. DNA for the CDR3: TGTGCCAGCAGCCAACTCCCACGAGATACGCAGTATTTT. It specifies CASSQLPRDTQYF.

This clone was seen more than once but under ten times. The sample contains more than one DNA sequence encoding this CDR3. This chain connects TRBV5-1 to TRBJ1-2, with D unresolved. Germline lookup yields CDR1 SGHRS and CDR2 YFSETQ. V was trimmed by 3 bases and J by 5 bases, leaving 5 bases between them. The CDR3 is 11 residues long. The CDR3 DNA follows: TGCGCCAGCAGCTCGGAGTATGGCTACACCTTC. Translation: CASSSEYGYTF.

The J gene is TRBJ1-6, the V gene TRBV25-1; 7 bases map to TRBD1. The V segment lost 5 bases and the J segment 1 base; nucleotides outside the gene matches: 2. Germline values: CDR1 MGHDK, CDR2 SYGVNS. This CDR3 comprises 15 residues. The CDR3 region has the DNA TGTGCCAGCAGTCTCAGGGGGTCCTATAATTCACCCCTCCACTTT. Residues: CASSLRGSYNSPLHF.

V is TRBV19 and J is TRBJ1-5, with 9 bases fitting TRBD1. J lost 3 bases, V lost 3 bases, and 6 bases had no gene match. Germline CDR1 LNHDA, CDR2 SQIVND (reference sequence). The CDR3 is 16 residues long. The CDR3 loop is CASSMLGTGSNQPQHF. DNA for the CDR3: TGTGCCAGTAGTATGTTGGGGACAGGGTCCAATCAGCCCCAGCATTTT.

CDR3 protein: CASSEFGSGGKQYF. The CDR3 DNA is TGTGCCAGCAGTGAATTTGGTAGCGGGGGTAAACAGTATTTT. The chain employs TRBV6-1 and TRBJ2-3; 9 bases agree with TRBD2. CDR1 and CDR2 from the germline V gene are MNHNS and SASEGT. V dropped 2 bases and J dropped 12; count of bases not matched to a gene: 9. The CDR3 totals 14 residues.

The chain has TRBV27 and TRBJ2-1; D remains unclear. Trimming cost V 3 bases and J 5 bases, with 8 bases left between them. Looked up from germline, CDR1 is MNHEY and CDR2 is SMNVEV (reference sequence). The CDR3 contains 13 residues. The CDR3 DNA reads TGTGCCAGCAGTTTTCGGCAGGACAATGAGCAGTTCTTC. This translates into CASSFRQDNEQFF.

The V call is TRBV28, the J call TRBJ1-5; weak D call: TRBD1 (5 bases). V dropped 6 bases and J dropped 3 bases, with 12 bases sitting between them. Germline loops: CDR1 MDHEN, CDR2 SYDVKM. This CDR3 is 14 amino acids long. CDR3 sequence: CASRLDSLNQPQHF. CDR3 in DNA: TGTGCCAGCAGACTTGACAGCCTCAATCAGCCCCAGCATTTT.

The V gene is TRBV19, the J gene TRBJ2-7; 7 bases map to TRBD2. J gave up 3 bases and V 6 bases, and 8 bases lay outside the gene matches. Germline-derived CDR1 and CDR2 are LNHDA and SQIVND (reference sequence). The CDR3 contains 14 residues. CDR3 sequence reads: CASRGPGGGYEQYF. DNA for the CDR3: TGTGCCAGTAGGGGCCCGGGAGGTGGCTACGAGCAGTACTTC.

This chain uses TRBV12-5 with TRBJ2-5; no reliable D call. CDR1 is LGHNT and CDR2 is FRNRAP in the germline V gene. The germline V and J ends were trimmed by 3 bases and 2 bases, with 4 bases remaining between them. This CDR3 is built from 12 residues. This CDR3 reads CASGFQQETQYF. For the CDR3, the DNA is TGTGCTAGTGGTTTCCAGCAAGAGACCCAGTACTTC.